This is a list of T cell receptor beta chains from one sample in a study of CD8 T cells in ankylosing spondylitis. TCRdb recomputed calls from the 5' RACE reads with MiXCR, one row per CDR3 protein. The table has roughly 14,000 distinct CDR3 sequences, 2.5% to 3% seen once. Source material: blood, either unsorted or a sorted T cell fraction (not recorded which). The receptors stem from a male donor with ankylosing spondylitis or in good health (not recorded which). CDR3s leave out the opening cysteine and the closing phenylalanine or tryptophan. Only part of the rows carry a size: once, few, many, or a class if the clone is expanded.

>TRBV9|TRBJ2-5|many
ASSPQVFGETQY
>TRBV9|TRBJ2-5|many
ASSVDQGQGIMKTQY
>TRBV9|TRBJ2-1|many
ASSLGLAGVQSSYNEQF
>TRBV9|TRBJ2-1|many
ASSVGSENEQF
>TRBV9|TRBJ2-2|medium-sized
ASRGGRATGELF
>TRBV9|TRBJ2-7|many
ASSVEVAGSYEQY
>TRBV9|TRBJ2-5|many
ASSGQTSLRGETQY
>TRBV9|TRBJ2-7|medium-sized
ASSGTVVGEQY
>TRBV9|TRBJ2-3|many
ASSREDTQY
>TRBV9|TRBJ1-5|many
ASSVGGTGANQPQH
>TRBV9|TRBJ2-6|many
ASSVAGGTGANVLT
>TRBV9|TRBJ2-2|medium-sized
ASSVTSAANTGELF
>TRBV9|TRBJ2-1|NA
ASSVGVGAISDNEQF
>TRBV9|TRBJ2-2|many
ASSARPGLAGGSGGGELF
>TRBV9|TRBJ2-2|many
ASSGEDRGFSGELF
>TRBV9|TRBJ2-7|many
ASSGTYEQY
>TRBV9|TRBJ2-3|many
ASSLHPAGTERTDTQY
>TRBV9|TRBJ2-2|many
ASSVATRLGELF
>TRBV9|TRBJ1-2|many
ASSPGGRGLSGYT
>TRBV9|TRBJ2-3|medium-sized
ASSARDRAPDTQY
>TRBV9|TRBJ2-3|many
ASSVGVAGSITDTQY
>TRBV9|TRBJ2-5|many
ASSAVRGDQETQY
>TRBV9|TRBJ2-7|many
ASSESLATYEQY
>TRBV21-1|TRBJ1-1|many
ASSTLRGRTTEAF
>TRBV9|TRBJ2-5|many
ASSVTSGGLETQY
>TRBV9|TRBJ2-2|medium-sized
ASSVEPGSNTGELF